The rows below give T cell receptor beta chains drawn from one sample of a study of radiotherapy plus CTLA-4 blockade in lung cancer. The data were produced by immunoSEQ multiplex PCR, yet TCRdb's version contains in-frame clones alone and is incomplete. The data contain around 65,000 clones, 70% to 80% of them singletons. The sequencing here drew on peripheral blood, taken from a patient treated with radiotherapy plus ipilimumab. These receptors all stem from a human donor with non-small cell lung cancer who had a complete response to radiotherapy plus ipilimumab. Each CDR3 is given with its conserved first and last residue. D genes are given only for firm matches. The size field is filled for only some rows; it gives once, few, many or a size class.

CATKREYNEQFF TGTGCCACCAAGCGGGAGTACAATGAGCAGTTCTTC NA TRBV2 TRBD2 TRBJ2-1
CASSTTTQETQYF TGTGCCAGCTCAACTACTACCCAAGAGACCCAGTACTTC NA TRBV18 NA TRBJ2-5
CASSPRSGSADTQYF TGTGCCAGCAGCCCCCGTAGCGGGAGCGCAGATACGCAGTATTTT NA TRBV7-2 TRBD2 TRBJ2-3
CASSPASGYEQYF TGTGCCAGCAGCCCGGCCTCAGGGTACGAGCAGTACTTC NA TRBV7-9 NA TRBJ2-7
CASRGQGTTDTQYF TGTGCCAGCCGGGGACAGGGTACCACAGATACGCAGTATTTT NA TRBV28 TRBD1 TRBJ2-3
CASSFDSFGTDTQYF TGCGCCAGCAGCTTTGACAGTTTCGGCACAGATACGCAGTATTTT NA TRBV5-1 NA TRBJ2-3
CAWSSSGLYNEQFF TGTGCCTGGAGTTCTAGCGGGTTGTACAATGAGCAGTTCTTC few TRBV30 TRBD2 TRBJ2-1
CASSSRQGPLTDTQYF TGTGCCAGCAGCTCGCGACAGGGACCTCTCACAGATACGCAGTATTTT NA TRBV5-4 TRBD1 TRBJ2-3
CASREGTGGNYGYTF TGTGCCAGCAGGGAAGGGACAGGGGGAAACTATGGCTACACCTTC NA TRBV28 TRBD1 TRBJ1-2
CASSLEVRGETQYF TGTGCCAGCAGCTTGGAGGTCAGGGGGGAGACCCAGTACTTC NA TRBV5-4 TRBD1 TRBJ2-5
CASSLVLGGNTEAFF TGTGCCAGCAGCTTGGTCCTAGGGGGGAACACTGAAGCTTTCTTT NA TRBV5-6 NA TRBJ1-1
CASSLDGQPQHF TGTGCCAGCAGCTTAGACGGCCAGCCCCAGCATTTT few TRBV7-9 NA TRBJ1-5
CASSLWGPYNEQFF TGTGCCAGCAGTTTATGGGGGCCCTACAATGAGCAGTTCTTC NA TRBV27 NA TRBJ2-1
CASSLGQMNTEAFF TGTGCCAGCAGCTTAGGACAGATGAACACTGAAGCTTTCTTT NA TRBV7-9 NA TRBJ1-1
CASSTDSPLHF TGTGCCAGCAGCACAGATTCACCCCTCCACTTT NA TRBV7-9 NA TRBJ1-6
CASSADQGGGNQPQHF TGTGCCAGCAGTGCCGACCAGGGGGGAGGCAATCAGCCCCAGCATTTT few TRBV6-1 TRBD1 TRBJ1-5
CSVGVMNTEAFF TGCAGCGTTGGGGTCATGAACACTGAAGCTTTCTTT NA TRBV29-1 NA TRBJ1-1
CASRRGGDRYGYTF TGTGCCAGCAGAAGGGGGGGGGACCGCTATGGCTACACCTTC NA TRBV6-5 NA TRBJ1-2
CSAEGQGSSYNEQFF TGCAGCGCGGAGGGGCAGGGCAGCTCCTACAATGAGCAGTTCTTC NA TRBV29-1 NA TRBJ2-1
CASKGGNQPQHF TGTGCCAGCAAAGGTGGCAATCAGCCCCAGCATTTT once TRBV6-5 NA TRBJ1-5
CASSLIAGVHYNEQFF TGTGCCAGCAGCTTAATAGCGGGAGTCCACTACAATGAGCAGTTCTTC NA TRBV7-9 TRBD2 TRBJ2-1
CASSLGTGELFF TGTGCCAGCAGCTTGGGGACCGGGGAGCTGTTTTTT once TRBV7-6 NA TRBJ2-2
CASRDRGAKNIQYF TGTGCCAGCAGGGACAGGGGAGCCAAAAACATTCAGTACTTC NA TRBV6-5 TRBD1 TRBJ2-4
CASSQEGTGATGELFF TGCGCCAGCAGCCAAGAGGGTACAGGAGCCACCGGGGAGCTGTTTTTT NA TRBV4-3 NA TRBJ2-2
CASSEDRVNQPQHF TGTGCCAGCAGCGAGGACAGGGTCAATCAGCCCCAGCATTTT NA TRBV2 TRBD1 TRBJ1-5
CASSESTENYGYTF TGTGCCAGCTCAGAGTCGACGGAGAACTATGGCTACACCTTC NA TRBV18 NA TRBJ1-2
CASSLKGTDTQYF TGTGCCAGCAGCTTAAAAGGCACAGATACGCAGTATTTT NA TRBV5-6 NA TRBJ2-3
CASSLRASSGNTIYF TGTGCCAGCAGCTTAAGGGCGAGCTCTGGAAACACCATATATTTT medium-sized TRBV11-3 NA TRBJ1-3
CASSPTPNSYNEQFF TGTGCCAGCAGCCCGACCCCGAACTCCTACAATGAGCAGTTCTTC NA TRBV11-3 NA TRBJ2-1
CASSLSLGSREQFF TGTGCCAGCAGCTTAAGTTTGGGATCCCGGGAGCAGTTCTTC NA TRBV7-9 NA TRBJ2-1
CASSFRARSSYNEQFF TGTGCCAGCAGTTTCCGAGCGCGAAGCTCCTACAATGAGCAGTTCTTC once TRBV27 NA TRBJ2-1
CASSPRARRTFRTEAFF TGTGCCAGCAGCCCCCGGGCCCGACGAACTTTTCGCACTGAAGCTTTCTTT NA TRBV11-2 NA TRBJ1-1
CASSNKGQALDYGYTF TGTGCCAGTAGCAACAAAGGACAGGCCTTGGACTATGGCTACACCTTC NA TRBV19 TRBD1 TRBJ1-2
CASSLAVRGRAIDTQYF TGTGCCAGCAGCTTAGCAGTTCGCGGGAGGGCCATAGATACGCAGTATTTT NA TRBV7-2 TRBD2 TRBJ2-3
CASSERTSGKETQYF TGTGCCAGCAGTGAAAGGACTAGCGGGAAAGAGACCCAGTACTTC few TRBV25-1 TRBD2 TRBJ2-5
CAISEPDRGTEAFF TGTGCCATCAGTGAGCCGGACAGGGGCACTGAAGCTTTCTTT few TRBV10-3 TRBD1 TRBJ1-1
CASSQGPNTEAFF TGCGCCAGCAGCCAAGGCCCGAACACTGAAGCTTTCTTT once TRBV4-3 NA TRBJ1-1
CAWDKWTGTGGSYGYTF TGTGCCTGGGATAAATGGACCGGGACAGGGGGCAGCTATGGCTACACCTTC NA TRBV30 TRBD1 TRBJ1-2
CASSSIESGTDTQYF TGTGCCAGCAGCTCCATAGAGAGCGGCACAGATACGCAGTATTTT NA TRBV7-2 NA TRBJ2-3
CASSDSTGPYNEQFF TGTGCCAGCAGTGACTCGACAGGACCCTACAATGAGCAGTTCTTC few TRBV6-4 NA TRBJ2-1
CAWSVSGKQYF TGTGCCTGGAGTGTTTCCGGGAAGCAGTACTTC NA TRBV30 NA TRBJ2-7